This TCR beta chain was captured by sequencing in a study of blood T cell repertoires in COVID-19 (dated by TCRdb to between 2020 and 2021). About the study as a whole: Collaborator samples came from the United States, Italy and Spain and covered acute and convalescent phases of COVID-19. The material from the prospective study consisted of cDNA or gDNA derived from T cells, B-cell-depleted T cells, or PBMCs. A freely available public database, intended as a resource for researchers studying the immune response to SARS-CoV-2, is where the repertoires were released. Deeply sampled blood TCRbeta repertoires from subjects exposed to, actively infected with, or recovered from COVID-19 were included in the dataset. The samples were drawn from the first 160 participants of the ongoing ImmuneRACE study and from some 1,300 subjects provided by 6 global collaborators. The sample metadata nearly always contained a de-identified subject ID, COVID-19 status, age in years and sex. Where available, HLA class I and class II types were taken from metadata supplied by the sample provider and were not determined by assay-based typing. General study outcomes and caveats: The quantity of clinical and demographic metadata differed by source and by participant and was supplied without curation.

The V end loses 0 bases and the J end loses 2 bases, and a stretch of 12 bases separates them. CDR1 and CDR2 are read off the germline V gene as SGDLS and YYNGEE. The CDR3 measures 16 amino acids from cysteine to phenylalanine. The kept DNA is CDR3 alone, 48 bases in frame from the first base. This clone was seen a handful of times. Its antigen is currently not known. Base qualities were left out, and no much larger clone turns up one base away. A second Seattle source provided samples from volunteer blood donors who had recovered from COVID-19. Whole blood was collected in K2EDTA tubes by collaborating institutions according to the institutions' own protocols. For TCRbeta analysis, collaborators shipped samples as frozen whole blood, isolated PBMCs, or DNA extracted from either of those sample types. TCRbeta CDR3 regions were amplified from genomic DNA using the immunoSEQ Assay, a bias-controlled multiplex PCR. Processing in the source paper ran as follows. The number of nucleated cells in each sample was estimated by amplification of reference gene primers within the assay. To quantify the absolute abundance of each unique TCRbeta CDR3 rearrangement, sequence reads were collapsed and filtered. For each sample, productive Simpson clonality was calculated as the square root of Simpson's diversity index over productive rearrangements. TCRdb took over this immuneACCESS table, retaining in-frame rearrangements with V and J assigned. Such tables are incomplete; in checked studies, under half of the missing clones stem from an unresolved V gene, and the remainder is unexplained. V, J and clone size derive from that table, while D and trimming were established from the DNA sequence. Within this sample are around 260,000 clones, with 89% of them counted one time only. The ten largest account for just under 0.95% of the sample.

This clonotype originated in a woman aged 40 to 50 who had recovered from COVID-19. This receptor chain uses TRBV9 and TRBJ2-1; no D segment can be confidently identified. Input material: peripheral blood. The CDR3 region reads CASSVEWSIPYNEQFF. The bases are TGTGCCAGCAGCGTAGAGTGGAGCATCCCCTACAATGAGCAGTTCTTC.